This is a list of T cell receptor beta chains from one sample in a study of regulatory T cells in long-lasting Graves disease. Each CDR3 protein is one row after TCRdb ran MiXCR on the multiplex PCR reads. There are 200,000 to 250,000 distinct CDR3 sequences in the sample; roughly a fifth occur only once, and roughly 12% lies in the top ten. The sample was also reused in another study, on T cells in Graves' hyperthyroidism and ophthalmopathy.

The specimen comprised peripheral blood mononuclear cells (PBMCs), sampled at new diagnosis, from a patient treated with antithyroid drugs. These receptor sequences come from a woman aged 30 to 39 with Graves disease. Both conserved end residues are trimmed from each CDR3.

j_gene: TRBJ2-1
v_gene: TRBV7-9
CDR3aa: ASSLSFPGGNEQF

j_gene: TRBJ2-7
v_gene: TRBV2
CDR3aa: ASQTVPGLAGVFSYEQY

j_gene: TRBJ1-2
v_gene: TRBV2
CDR3aa: ASSEGARVGYT

j_gene: TRBJ2-7
v_gene: TRBV5-1
CDR3aa: ASSFQGWGYEQY

j_gene: TRBJ2-7
v_gene: TRBV29-1
CDR3aa: SVEGGDSFYEQY

j_gene: TRBJ2-7
v_gene: TRBV20-1
CDR3aa: SARDLLEAGVPSYEQY

j_gene: TRBJ1-4
v_gene: TRBV11-2
CDR3aa: ASSPRLGDRGEKLF

j_gene: TRBJ1-1
v_gene: TRBV12-3/TRBV12-4
CDR3aa: ASSWTGREAF

j_gene: TRBJ2-7
v_gene: TRBV18
CDR3aa: ASSPTSPGEQY

j_gene: TRBJ2-7
v_gene: TRBV20-1
CDR3aa: SARGRQGAYEQY

j_gene: TRBJ2-1
v_gene: TRBV20-1
CDR3aa: SPREAEQF

j_gene: TRBJ2-3
v_gene: TRBV19
CDR3aa: ASSMAPLRGVPDTQY

j_gene: TRBJ2-5
v_gene: TRBV12-3/TRBV12-4
CDR3aa: ASRGWAGPQETQY

j_gene: TRBJ1-5
v_gene: TRBV6-9
CDR3aa: ASSYGGSLGQPQH

j_gene: TRBJ1-6
v_gene: TRBV18
CDR3aa: ASSSDSLYNSPLH

j_gene: TRBJ2-4
v_gene: TRBV27
CDR3aa: ASSFEGPSPRAQY

j_gene: TRBJ1-2
v_gene: TRBV19
CDR3aa: ASDDRGYGYT

j_gene: TRBJ2-2
v_gene: TRBV30
CDR3aa: AWSVRVRAGGPTGELF

j_gene: TRBJ2-7
v_gene: TRBV18
CDR3aa: ASSPNGSPSYEQY

j_gene: TRBJ1-2
v_gene: TRBV12-3/TRBV12-4
CDR3aa: ASSPGGAGYGYT

j_gene: TRBJ1-2
v_gene: TRBV5-1
CDR3aa: ASSLASAYGYT

j_gene: TRBJ1-4
v_gene: TRBV15
CDR3aa: ATSREGGTGGEKLF

j_gene: TRBJ1-3
v_gene: TRBV27
CDR3aa: ASSLLTASGNTIY